This T cell receptor (beta chain) is from a study of shared clonotypes between healthy human individuals. Study background: A donor's plate count was three for CD4 naive and three for CD4 memory; CD8 naive had two and CD8 memory one.

Looked up from germline, CDR1 is SGHKS and CDR2 is YYEKEE (reference sequence). The V and J ends lost 4 bases and 3 bases respectively, with 20 bases between them. The CDR3 is made up of 17 amino acids. Produced via immunoSEQ multiplex PCR; TCRdb's table is partial and in-frame only. Altogether some 2,100,000 clones are present, approximately 94% being singletons, with the ten largest covering under 2%. Naive-designated CD8 cells lacked CD45RO, were positively enriched for CCR7, and omitted terminally differentiated effector memory CD45RA+ cells. This TCR was sampled from a young man in good health. Some clones in this sample may be carry-over from other donors' samples. The source material was naive CD8+ T cells from PBMCs. This rearrangement joins TRBV5-5 to TRBJ1-5; D might be TRBD1 (5 bases). CDR3 region: CASSPGKGRGNNQPQHF. CDR3 coding DNA: TGTGCCAGCAGCCCCGGTAAGGGACGGGGGAACAATCAGCCCCAGCATTTT. Based on the CDR3 plus reference TRBV5-5 and TRBJ1-5, the full variable domain is DAGVTQSPTHLIKTRGQQVTLRCSPISGHKSVSWYQQVLGQGPQFIFQYYEKEERGRGNFPDRFSARQFPNYSSELNVNALLLGDSALYLCASSPGKGRGNNQPQHFGDGTRLSIL.